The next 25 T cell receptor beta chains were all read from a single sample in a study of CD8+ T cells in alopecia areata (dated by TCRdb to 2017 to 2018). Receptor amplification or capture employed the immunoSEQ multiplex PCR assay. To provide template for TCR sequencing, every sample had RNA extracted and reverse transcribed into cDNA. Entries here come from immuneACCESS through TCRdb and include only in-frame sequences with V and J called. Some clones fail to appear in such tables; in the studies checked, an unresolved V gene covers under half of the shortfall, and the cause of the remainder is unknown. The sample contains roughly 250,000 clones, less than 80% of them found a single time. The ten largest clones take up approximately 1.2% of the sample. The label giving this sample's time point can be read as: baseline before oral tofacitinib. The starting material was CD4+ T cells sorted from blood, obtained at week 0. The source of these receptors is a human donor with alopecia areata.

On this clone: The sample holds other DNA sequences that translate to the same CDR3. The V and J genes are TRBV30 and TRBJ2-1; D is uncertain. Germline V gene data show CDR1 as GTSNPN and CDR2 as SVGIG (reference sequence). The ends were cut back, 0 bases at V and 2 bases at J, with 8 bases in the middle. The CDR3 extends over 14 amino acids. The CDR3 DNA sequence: TGTGCCTGGAGTGTAGGCGGAGCCTACAATGAGCAGTTCTTC. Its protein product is CAWSVGGAYNEQFF.

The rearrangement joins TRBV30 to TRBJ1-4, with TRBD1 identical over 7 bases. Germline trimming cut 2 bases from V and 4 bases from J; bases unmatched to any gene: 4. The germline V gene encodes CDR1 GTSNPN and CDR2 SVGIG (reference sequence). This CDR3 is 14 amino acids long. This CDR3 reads CAWSLTGSNEKLFF. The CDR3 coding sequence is TGTGCCTGGAGTTTGACAGGGAGTAATGAAAAACTGTTTTTT.

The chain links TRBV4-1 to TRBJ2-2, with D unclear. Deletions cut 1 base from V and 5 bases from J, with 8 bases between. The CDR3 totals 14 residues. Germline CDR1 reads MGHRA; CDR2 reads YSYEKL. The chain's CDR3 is CASSQVKRTGELFF. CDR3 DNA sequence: TGCGCCAGCAGCCAAGTAAAGAGGACCGGGGAGCTGTTTTTT.

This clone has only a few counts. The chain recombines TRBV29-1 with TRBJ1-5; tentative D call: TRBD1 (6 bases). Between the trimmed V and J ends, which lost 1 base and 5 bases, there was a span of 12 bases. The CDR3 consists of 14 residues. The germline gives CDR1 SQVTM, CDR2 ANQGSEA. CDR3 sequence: CSVEVTGDYQPQHF. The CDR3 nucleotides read TGCAGCGTTGAAGTGACAGGAGATTATCAGCCCCAGCATTTT.

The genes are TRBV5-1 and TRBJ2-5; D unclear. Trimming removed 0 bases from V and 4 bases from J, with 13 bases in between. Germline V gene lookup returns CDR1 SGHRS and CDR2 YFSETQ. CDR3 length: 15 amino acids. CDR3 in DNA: TGCGCCAGCAGCTTGGACGGCTCTCCGAGAGAGACCCAGTACTTC. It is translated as CASSLDGSPRETQYF. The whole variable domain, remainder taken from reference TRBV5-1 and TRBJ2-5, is KAGVTQTPRYLIKTRGQQVTLSCSPISGHRSVSWYQQTPGQGLQFLFEYFSETQRNKGNFPGRFSGRQFSNSRSEMNVSTLELGDSALYLCASSLDGSPRETQYFGPGTRLLVL.

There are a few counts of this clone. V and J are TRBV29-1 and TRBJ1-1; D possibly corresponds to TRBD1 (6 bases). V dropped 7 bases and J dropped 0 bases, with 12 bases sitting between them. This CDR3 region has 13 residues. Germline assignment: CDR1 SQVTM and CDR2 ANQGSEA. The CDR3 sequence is CSGGQFMNTEAFF. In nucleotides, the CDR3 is TGCAGCGGCGGACAGTTTATGAACACTGAAGCTTTCTTT.

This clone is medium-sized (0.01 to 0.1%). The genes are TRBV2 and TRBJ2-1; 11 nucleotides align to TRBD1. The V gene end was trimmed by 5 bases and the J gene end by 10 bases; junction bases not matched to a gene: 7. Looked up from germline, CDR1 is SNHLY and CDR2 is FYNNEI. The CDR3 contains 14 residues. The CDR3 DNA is TGTGCCAGCAGTAGCGGACAGGGGGCAGCGGAGCAGTTCTTC. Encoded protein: CASSSGQGAAEQFF.

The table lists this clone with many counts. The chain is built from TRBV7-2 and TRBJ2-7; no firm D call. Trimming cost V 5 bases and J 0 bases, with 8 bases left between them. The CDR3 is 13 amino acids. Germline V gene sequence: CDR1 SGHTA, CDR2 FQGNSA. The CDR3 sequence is CASSRWSSYEQYF. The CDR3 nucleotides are TGTGCCAGCAGCCGCTGGAGCTCCTACGAGCAGTACTTC.

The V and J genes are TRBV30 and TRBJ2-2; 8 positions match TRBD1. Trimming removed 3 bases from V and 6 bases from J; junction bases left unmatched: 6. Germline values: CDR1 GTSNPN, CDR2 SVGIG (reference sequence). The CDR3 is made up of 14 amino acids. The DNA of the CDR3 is TGTGCCTGGAGGGTCACCAGGGGGCCCGGGGAGCTGTTTTTT. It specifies CAWRVTRGPGELFF. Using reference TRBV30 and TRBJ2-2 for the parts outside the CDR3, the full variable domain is SQTIHQWPATLVQPVGSPLSLECTVEGTSNPNLYWYRQAAGRGLQLLFYSVGIGQISSEVPQNLSASRPQDRQFILSSKKLLLSDSGFYLCAWRVTRGPGELFFGEGSRLTVL.

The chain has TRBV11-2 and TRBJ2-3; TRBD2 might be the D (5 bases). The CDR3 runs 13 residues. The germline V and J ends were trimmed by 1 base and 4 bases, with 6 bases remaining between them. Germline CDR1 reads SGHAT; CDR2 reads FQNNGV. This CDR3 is CASSLAGSDTQYF. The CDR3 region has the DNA TGTGCCAGCAGCTTAGCGGGATCAGATACGCAGTATTTT.

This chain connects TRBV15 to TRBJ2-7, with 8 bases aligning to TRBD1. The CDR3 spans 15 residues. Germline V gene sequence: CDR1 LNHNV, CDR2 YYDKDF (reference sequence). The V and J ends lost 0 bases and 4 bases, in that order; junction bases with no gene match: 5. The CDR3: CATSRDQQGAYEQYF. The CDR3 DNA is TGTGCCACCAGCAGAGATCAGCAGGGGGCTTACGAGCAGTACTTC.

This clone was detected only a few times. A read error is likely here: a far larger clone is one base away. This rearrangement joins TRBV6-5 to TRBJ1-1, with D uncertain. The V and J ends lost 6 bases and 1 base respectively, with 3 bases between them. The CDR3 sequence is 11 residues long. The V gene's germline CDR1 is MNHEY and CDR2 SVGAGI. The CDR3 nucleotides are TGTGCCAGCAGAAAGAACACTGAAGCTTTCTTT. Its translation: CASRKNTEAFF.

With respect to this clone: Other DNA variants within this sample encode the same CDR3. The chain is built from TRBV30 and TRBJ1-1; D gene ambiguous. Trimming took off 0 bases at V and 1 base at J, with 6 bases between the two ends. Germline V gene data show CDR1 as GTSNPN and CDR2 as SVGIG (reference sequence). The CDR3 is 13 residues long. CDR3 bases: TGTGCCTGGAGTGTAGGGTCGAACACTGAAGCTTTCTTT. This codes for CAWSVGSNTEAFF.

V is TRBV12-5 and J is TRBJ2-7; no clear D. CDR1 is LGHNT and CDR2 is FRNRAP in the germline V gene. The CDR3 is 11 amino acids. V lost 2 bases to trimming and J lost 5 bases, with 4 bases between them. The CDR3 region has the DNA TGTGCTAGTGGTTTGTTACACGAGCAGTACTTC. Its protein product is CASGLLHEQYF.

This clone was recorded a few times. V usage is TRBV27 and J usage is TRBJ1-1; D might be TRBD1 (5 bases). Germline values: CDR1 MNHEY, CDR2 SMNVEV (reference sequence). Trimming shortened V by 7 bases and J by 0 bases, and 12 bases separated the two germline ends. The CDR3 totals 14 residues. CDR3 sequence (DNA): TGTGCCAGCATGGGGGGACTCATGAACACTGAAGCTTTCTTT. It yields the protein CASMGGLMNTEAFF.

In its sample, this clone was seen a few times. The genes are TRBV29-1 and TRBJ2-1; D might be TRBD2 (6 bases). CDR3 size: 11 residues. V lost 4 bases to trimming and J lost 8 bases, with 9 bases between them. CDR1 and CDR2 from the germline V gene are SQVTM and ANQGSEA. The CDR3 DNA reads TGCAGCGTTGGGGCGGGGCATGAGCAGTTCTTC. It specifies CSVGAGHEQFF.

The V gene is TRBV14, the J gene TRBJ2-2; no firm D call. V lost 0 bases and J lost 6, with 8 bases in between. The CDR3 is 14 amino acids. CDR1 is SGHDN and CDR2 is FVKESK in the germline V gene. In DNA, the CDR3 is TGTGCCAGCAGCCAAGATCTCGTAGCCGGGGAGCTGTTTTTT. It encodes CASSQDLVAGELFF. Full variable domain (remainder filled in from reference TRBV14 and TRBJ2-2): EAGVTQFPSHSVIEKGQTVTLRCDPISGHDNLYWYRRVMGKEIKFLLHFVKESKQDESGMPNNRFLAERTGGTYSTLKVQPAELEDSGVYFCASSQDLVAGELFFGEGSRLTVL.

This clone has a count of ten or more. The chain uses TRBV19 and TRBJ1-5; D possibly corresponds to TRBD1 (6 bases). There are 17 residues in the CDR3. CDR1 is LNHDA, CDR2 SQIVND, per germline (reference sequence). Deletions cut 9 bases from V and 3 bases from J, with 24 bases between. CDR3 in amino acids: CASHPLGGQILNQPQHF. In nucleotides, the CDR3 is TGTGCCAGCCACCCTCTTGGGGGGCAGATCCTCAATCAGCCCCAGCATTTT.

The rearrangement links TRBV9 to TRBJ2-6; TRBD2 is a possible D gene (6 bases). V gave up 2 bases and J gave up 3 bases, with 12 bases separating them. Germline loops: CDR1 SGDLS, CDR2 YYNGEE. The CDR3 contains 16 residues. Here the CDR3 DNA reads TGTGCCAGCAGCGTCGGGGGATGGAGTGGGGCCAACGTCCTGACTTTC. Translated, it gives CASSVGGWSGANVLTF.

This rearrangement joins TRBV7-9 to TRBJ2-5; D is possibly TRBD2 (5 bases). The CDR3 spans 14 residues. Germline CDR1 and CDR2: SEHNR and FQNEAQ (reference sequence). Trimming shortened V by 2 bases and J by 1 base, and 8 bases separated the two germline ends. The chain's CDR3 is CASSLRTGQETQYF. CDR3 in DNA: TGTGCCAGCAGCTTACGGACTGGCCAAGAGACCCAGTACTTC.

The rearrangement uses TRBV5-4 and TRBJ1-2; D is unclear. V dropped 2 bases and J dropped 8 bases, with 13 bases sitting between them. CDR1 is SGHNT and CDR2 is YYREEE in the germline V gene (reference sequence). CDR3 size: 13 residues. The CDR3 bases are TGTGCCAGCAGCTTCTCGACGGGCGGCGGCTACACCTTC. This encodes CASSFSTGGGYTF.

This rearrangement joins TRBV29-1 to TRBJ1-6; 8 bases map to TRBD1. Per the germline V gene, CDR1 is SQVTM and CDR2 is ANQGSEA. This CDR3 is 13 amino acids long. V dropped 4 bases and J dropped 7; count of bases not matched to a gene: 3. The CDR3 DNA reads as TGCAGCGTTGGGACAGGGCGGAATTCACCCCTCCACTTT. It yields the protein CSVGTGRNSPLHF.

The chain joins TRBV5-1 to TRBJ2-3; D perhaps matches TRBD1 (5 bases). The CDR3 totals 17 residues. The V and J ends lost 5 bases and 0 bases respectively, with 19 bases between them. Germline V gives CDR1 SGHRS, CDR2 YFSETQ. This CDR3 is CASRFGNRSTSTDTQYF. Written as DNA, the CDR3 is TGCGCCAGCAGATTTGGAAACAGGAGCACTAGCACAGATACGCAGTATTTT. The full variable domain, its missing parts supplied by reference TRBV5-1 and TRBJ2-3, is KAGVTQTPRYLIKTRGQQVTLSCSPISGHRSVSWYQQTPGQGLQFLFEYFSETQRNKGNFPGRFSGRQFSNSRSEMNVSTLELGDSALYLCASRFGNRSTSTDTQYFGPGTRLTVL.

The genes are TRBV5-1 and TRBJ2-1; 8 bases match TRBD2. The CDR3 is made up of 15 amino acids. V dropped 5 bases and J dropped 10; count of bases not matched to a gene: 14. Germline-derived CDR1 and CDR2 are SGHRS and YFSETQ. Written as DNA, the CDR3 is TGCGCCAGCAGTTCATTAGCGGCCCCGGGAGGGGAGCAGTTCTTC. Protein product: CASSSLAAPGGEQFF.

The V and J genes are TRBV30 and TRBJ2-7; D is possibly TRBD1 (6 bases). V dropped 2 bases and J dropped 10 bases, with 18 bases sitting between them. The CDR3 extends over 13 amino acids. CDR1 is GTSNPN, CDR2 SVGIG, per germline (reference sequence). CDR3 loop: CAWSSDPRQAQYF. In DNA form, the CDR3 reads TGTGCCTGGAGTTCAGACCCCAGACAGGCCCAGTACTTC.